The rows below give T cell receptor gamma chains drawn from one sample of a study of human gamma delta and Vdelta1 T cells. TCRdb re-called the PCR reads via CATT. The table shows fewer than 3,000 gamma-chain clones, with 4% to 6.5% occurring only once. Sequencing input: naive CD27+ Vdelta1 gamma-delta T cells from blood. The receptors come from a human donor in good health. CDR3s include the opening cysteine and the closing phenylalanine or tryptophan. Clone size appears in some rows only: once, few, many, or a class for an expanded clone.

TRGV9	large	TRGJ1/TRGJ2	CALWEFYYKKLF	TGTGCCTTGTGGGAGTTTTATTATAAGAAACTCTTT
TRGV3	medium-sized	TRGJ1/TRGJ2	CATWDRARKLF	TGTGCCACCTGGGACAGGGCCCGGAAACTCTTT
TRGV3	medium-sized	TRGJ1/TRGJ2	CATWDRPYTYYKKLF	TGTGCCACCTGGGACAGGCCTTATACGTATTATAAGAAACTCTTT
TRGV8	medium-sized	TRGJ1/TRGJ2	CATWDIHKKLF	TGTGCCACCTGGGATATCCATAAGAAACTCTTT
TRGV2	NA	TRGJ1/TRGJ2	CATWDGPNYKKLF	TGTGCCACCTGGGACGGGCCGAATTATAAGAAACTCTTT
TRGV8	medium-sized	TRGJ1/TRGJ2	CATWVRYKKLF	TGTGCCACCTGGGTTCGATATAAGAAACTCTTT
TRGV5	medium-sized	TRGJ1/TRGJ2	CATWDSHYYKKLF	TGTGCCACCTGGGACAGCCATTATTATAAGAAACTCTTT
TRGV5	few	TRGJ1/TRGJ2	CATWDRRIYKKLF	TGTGCCACCTGGGACAGGCGTATTTATAAGAAACTCTTT
TRGV8	large	TRGJ1/TRGJ2	CATWGPNKKLF	TGTGCCACCTGGGGGCCCAATAAGAAACTCTTT
TRGV3	few	TRGJ1/TRGJ2	CATWLRGYYKKLF	TGTGCCACCTGGTTACGGGGTTATTATAAGAAACTCTTT
TRGV3	medium-sized	TRGJ1/TRGJ2	CATWDRPLRKLF	TGTGCCACCTGGGACAGGCCTCTTAGGAAACTCTTT
TRGV9	few	TRGJ1/TRGJ2	CALWEVQYKKLF	TGTGCCTTGTGGGAGGTGCAGTATAAGAAGCTCTTT
TRGV3	medium-sized	TRGJ1/TRGJ2	CATWDRRNYKKLF	TGTGCCACCTGGGACAGGCGCAATTATAAGAAACTCTTT
TRGV8	medium-sized	TRGJ1/TRGJ2	CATWPEPYKKLF	TGTGCCACCTGGCCCGAACCTTATAAGAAACTCTTT
TRGV3	few	TRGJP2	CATWDRRGWIKTF	TGTGCCACCTGGGACAGGCGAGGCTGGATCAAGACGTTT
TRGV5	NA	TRGJ1/TRGJ2	CATWDQKNYYKKLF	TGTGCCACCTGGGACCAGAAGAATTATTATAAGAAACTCTTT
TRGV9	medium-sized	TRGJP1	CTTGWFKIF	TGTACCACTGGTTGGTTCAAGATATTT
TRGV3	NA	TRGJ1/TRGJ2	CATWDSVKKLF	TGTGCCACCTGGGACAGTGTGAAGAAACTATTT
TRGV2	NA	TRGJ1/TRGJ2	CATRDGYYKKLF	TGTGCCACCCGGGACGGGTATTATAAGAAACTCTTT
TRGV2	NA	TRGJ1/TRGJ2	CATWDGLVSYKKLF	TGTGCCACCTGGGACGGGCTAGTATCTTATAAGAAACTCTTT
TRGV3	few	TRGJ1/TRGJ2	CATWDTLNYYKKLF	TGTGCCACCTGGGACACCCTGAATTATTATAAGAAACTCTTT
TRGV3	medium-sized	TRGJ1/TRGJ2	CATWFYYKKLF	TGTGCCACCTGGTTCTATTATAAGAAACTCTTT
TRGV5	medium-sized	TRGJ1/TRGJ2	CATWDRQKKLF	TGTGCCACCTGGGACAGGCAAAAGAAACTCTTT
TRGV5	medium-sized	TRGJ1/TRGJ2	CATWDRQGYYKKLF	TGTGCCACCTGGGACAGGCAGGGATATTATAAGAAACTCTTT
TRGV3	few	TRGJP1	CATLKGTGWFKIF	TGTGCCACCTTGAAGGGTACTGGTTGGTTCAAGATATTT
TRGV3	medium-sized	TRGJ1/TRGJ2	CATWDRGKKLF	TGTGCCACCTGGGACCGTGGGAAGAAACTCTTT
TRGV3	medium-sized	TRGJ1/TRGJ2	CATWDRLIYKKLF	TGTGCCACCTGGGACAGGCTAATCTATAAGAAACTCTTT
TRGV5	medium-sized	TRGJ1/TRGJ2	CATWDRTPFYYKKLF	TGTGCCACCTGGGACAGGACGCCCTTTTATTATAAGAAACTCTTT
TRGV9	medium-sized	TRGJ1/TRGJ2	CALWDRRKKLF	TGTGCCTTGTGGGACCGACGAAAGAAACTCTTT
TRGV4	NA	TRGJ1/TRGJ2	CATWAGSYYKKLF	TGTGCCACCTGGGCCGGGAGTTATTATAAGAAACTCTTT
TRGV9	few	TRGJ1/TRGJ2	CALWERGGYKKLF	TGTGCCTTGTGGGAGAGGGGAGGGTATAAGAAACTCTTT
TRGV9	medium-sized	TRGJ1/TRGJ2	CALWEVPEKLF	TGTGCCTTGTGGGAGGTGCCCGAGAAACTCTTT
TRGV8	few	TRGJ1/TRGJ2	CATWDTVGYKKLF	TGTGCCACCTGGGATACCGTGGGGTATAAGAAACTCTTT
TRGV5	NA	TRGJ1/TRGJ2	CATWDRLKYKKLF	TGTGCCACCTGGGACAGGCTAAAATATAAGAAACTCTTT
TRGV5	few	TRGJ1/TRGJ2	CATWTDYYKKLF	TGTGCCACCTGGACCGATTATTATAAGAAACTCTTT
TRGV2	NA	TRGJ1/TRGJ2	CATWDGSNYKKLF	TGTGCCACCTGGGACGGCTCGAATTATAAGAAACTCTTT
TRGV3	medium-sized	TRGJ1/TRGJ2	CATWDRPVNYKKLF	TGTGCCACCTGGGACAGGCCTGTGAATTATAAGAAACTCTTT
TRGV9	large	TRGJ1/TRGJ2	CALWEVTGYYYKKLF	TGTGCCTTGTGGGAGGTGACGGGTTATTATTATAAGAAACTCTTT
TRGV3	medium-sized	TRGJ1/TRGJ2	CATWDKPYYKKLF	TGTGCCACCTGGGACAAACCTTATTATAAGAAACTCTTT
TRGV3	few	TRGJ1/TRGJ2	CATWDRPRYYKKLF	TGTGCCACCTGGGACAGGCCACGGTATTATAAGAAACTCTTT
TRGV5	few	TRGJ1/TRGJ2	CATWDRLVRYKKLF	TGTGCCACCTGGGACAGGCTTGTGCGGTATAAGAAACTCTTT
TRGV9	few	TRGJ1/TRGJ2	CALWKLARDTKLF	TGTGCCTTGTGGAAGTTGGCTAGGGATACGAAACTCTTT
TRGV9	large	TRGJ1/TRGJ2	CALWEAGNKKLF	TGTGCCTTGTGGGAGGCCGGTAATAAGAAACTCTTT
TRGV3	medium-sized	TRGJ1/TRGJ2	CATWDRPFNWYKKLF	TGTGCCACCTGGGACAGGCCCTTTAATTGGTATAAGAAACTCTTT
TRGV5	NA	TRGJ1/TRGJ2	CATWDKGGYYKKLF	TGTGCCACCTGGGACAAGGGAGGTTATTATAAGAAACTCTTT
TRGV9	few	TRGJ1/TRGJ2	CALWEAGYYKKLF	TGTGCCTTGTGGGAGGCGGGGTATTATAAGAAACTCTTT
TRGV9	few	TRGJP	CALWEVIPQELVKKNKVF	TGTGCCTTGTGGGAGGTGATCCCCCAAGAGTTGGTCAAAAAAAACAAGGTCTTT
TRGV2	medium-sized	TRGJP2	CATWDGPGSDWIKTF	TGTGCCACCTGGGACGGGCCAGGTAGTGATTGGATCAAGACGTTT
TRGV2	medium-sized	TRGJ1/TRGJ2	CATWDGHYKKLF	TGTGCCACCTGGGACGGGCATTATAAGAAACTCTTT
TRGV8	NA	TRGJ1/TRGJ2	CATWEDYYKKLF	TGTGCCACCTGGGAAGACTATTATAAGAAACTCTTT
TRGV9	NA	TRGJ1/TRGJ2	CALWEVREKLF	TGTGCCTTGTGGGAGGTGAGAGAGAAACTCTTT
TRGV8	medium-sized	TRGJ1/TRGJ2	CATWDLLLKWNYYKKLF	TGTGCCACCTGGGATCTATTATTGAAATGGAATTATTATAAGAAACTCTTT